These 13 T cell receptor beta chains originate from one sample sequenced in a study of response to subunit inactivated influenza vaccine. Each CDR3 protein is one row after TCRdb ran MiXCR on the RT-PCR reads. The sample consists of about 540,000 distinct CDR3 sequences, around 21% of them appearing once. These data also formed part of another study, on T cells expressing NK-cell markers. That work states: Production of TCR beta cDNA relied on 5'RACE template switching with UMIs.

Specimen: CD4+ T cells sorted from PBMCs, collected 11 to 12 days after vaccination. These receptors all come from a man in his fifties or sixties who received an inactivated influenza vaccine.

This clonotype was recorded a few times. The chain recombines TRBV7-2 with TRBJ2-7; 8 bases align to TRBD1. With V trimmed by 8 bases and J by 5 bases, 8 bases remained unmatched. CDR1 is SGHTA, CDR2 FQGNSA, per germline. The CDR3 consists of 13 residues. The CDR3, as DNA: TGTGCCAGCGGATCGGACAGGGTCAACGAGCAGTACTTC. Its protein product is CASGSDRVNEQYF.

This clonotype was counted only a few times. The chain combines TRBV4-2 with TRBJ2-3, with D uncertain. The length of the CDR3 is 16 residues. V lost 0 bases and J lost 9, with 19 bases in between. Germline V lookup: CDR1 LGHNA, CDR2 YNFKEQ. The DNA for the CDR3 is TGTGCCAGCAGCCAAGAAACGTCGGGCCGAGTAGGGACGCAGTATTTT. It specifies CASSQETSGRVGTQYF.

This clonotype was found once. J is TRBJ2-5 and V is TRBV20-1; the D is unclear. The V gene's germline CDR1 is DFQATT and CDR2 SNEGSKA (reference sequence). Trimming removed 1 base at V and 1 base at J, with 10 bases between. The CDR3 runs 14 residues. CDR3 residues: CSARGETTQETQYF. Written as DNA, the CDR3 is TGCAGTGCTAGAGGAGAGACAACCCAAGAGACCCAGTACTTC.

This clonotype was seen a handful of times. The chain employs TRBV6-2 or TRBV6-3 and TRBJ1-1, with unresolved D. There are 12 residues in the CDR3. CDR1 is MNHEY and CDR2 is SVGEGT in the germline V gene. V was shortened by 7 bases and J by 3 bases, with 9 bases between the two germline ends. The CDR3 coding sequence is TGTGCCAGCAATAATTGGGACACTGAAGCTTTCTTT. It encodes CASNNWDTEAFF.

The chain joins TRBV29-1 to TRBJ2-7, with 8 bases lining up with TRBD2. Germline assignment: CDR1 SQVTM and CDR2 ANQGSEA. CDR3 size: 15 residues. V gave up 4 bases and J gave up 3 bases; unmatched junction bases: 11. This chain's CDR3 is CSVGRYASGFYEQYF. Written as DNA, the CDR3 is TGCAGCGTTGGTCGGTATGCTAGCGGGTTCTACGAGCAGTACTTC.

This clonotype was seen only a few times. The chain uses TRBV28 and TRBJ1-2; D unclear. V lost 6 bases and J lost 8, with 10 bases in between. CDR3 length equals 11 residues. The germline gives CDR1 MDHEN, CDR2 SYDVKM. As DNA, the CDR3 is TGTGCCAGCAGCCGAAATTGGGGCTACACCTTC. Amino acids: CASSRNWGYTF.

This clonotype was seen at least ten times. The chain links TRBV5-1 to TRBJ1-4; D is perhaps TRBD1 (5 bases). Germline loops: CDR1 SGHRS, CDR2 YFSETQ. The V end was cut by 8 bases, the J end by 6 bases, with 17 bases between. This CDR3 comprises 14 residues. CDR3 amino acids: CASSPGRIDEKLFF. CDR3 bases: TGCGCCAGTAGTCCGGGACGTATAGATGAAAAACTGTTTTTT.

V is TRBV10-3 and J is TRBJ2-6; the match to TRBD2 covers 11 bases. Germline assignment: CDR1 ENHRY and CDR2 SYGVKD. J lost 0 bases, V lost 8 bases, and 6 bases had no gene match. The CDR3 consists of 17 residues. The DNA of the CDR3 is TGTGCCATCGGGACTAGCGGAGCTTCCTCTGGGGCCAACGTCCTGACTTTC. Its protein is CAIGTSGASSGANVLTF.

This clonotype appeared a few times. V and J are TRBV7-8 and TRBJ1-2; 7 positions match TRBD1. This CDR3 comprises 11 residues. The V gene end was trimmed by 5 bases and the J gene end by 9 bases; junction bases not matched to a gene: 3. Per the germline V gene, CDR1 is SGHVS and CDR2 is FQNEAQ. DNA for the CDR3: TGTGCCAGCAGCAGGACAGGTCGCTACACCTTC. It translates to CASSRTGRYTF.

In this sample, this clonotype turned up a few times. The chain's CDR3 is CASSLETRNTEAFF. The CDR3 nucleotides read TGCGCCAGCAGCTTGGAGACGAGGAACACTGAAGCTTTCTTT. The V gene is TRBV5-1, the J gene TRBJ1-1, with D uncertain. The CDR3 has 14 residues. The germline CDR1 and CDR2 sequences are SGHRS and YFSETQ. V was shortened by 0 bases and J by 1 base, with 7 bases between the two germline ends. Combining the CDR3 with reference TRBV5-1 and TRBJ1-1 gives the whole variable domain KAGVTQTPRYLIKTRGQQVTLSCSPISGHRSVSWYQQTPGQGLQFLFEYFSETQRNKGNFPGRFSGRQFSNSRSEMNVSTLELGDSALYLCASSLETRNTEAFFGQGTRLTVV.

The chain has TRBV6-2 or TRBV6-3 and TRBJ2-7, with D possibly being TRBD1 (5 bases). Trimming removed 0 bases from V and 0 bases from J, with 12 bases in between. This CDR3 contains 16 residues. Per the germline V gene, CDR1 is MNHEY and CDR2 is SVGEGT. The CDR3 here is CASSYSGAGLSYEQYF. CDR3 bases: TGTGCCAGCAGTTACTCAGGGGCTGGGCTCTCCTACGAGCAGTACTTC.

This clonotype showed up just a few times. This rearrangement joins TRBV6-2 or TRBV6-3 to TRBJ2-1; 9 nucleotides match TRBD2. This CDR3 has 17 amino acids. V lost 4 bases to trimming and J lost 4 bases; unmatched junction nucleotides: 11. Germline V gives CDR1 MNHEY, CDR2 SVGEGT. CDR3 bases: TGTGCCAGCAGTTCCCTGGGAAGCGGGGGGCCATACAATGAGCAGTTCTTC. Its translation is CASSSLGSGGPYNEQFF.

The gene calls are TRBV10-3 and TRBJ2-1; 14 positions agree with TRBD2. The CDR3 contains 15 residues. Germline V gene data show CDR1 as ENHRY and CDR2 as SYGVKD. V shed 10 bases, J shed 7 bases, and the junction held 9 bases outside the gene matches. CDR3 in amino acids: CATRTGTSGRNEQFF. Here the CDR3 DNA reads TGTGCCACCAGGACCGGGACTAGCGGGAGAAATGAGCAGTTCTTC.